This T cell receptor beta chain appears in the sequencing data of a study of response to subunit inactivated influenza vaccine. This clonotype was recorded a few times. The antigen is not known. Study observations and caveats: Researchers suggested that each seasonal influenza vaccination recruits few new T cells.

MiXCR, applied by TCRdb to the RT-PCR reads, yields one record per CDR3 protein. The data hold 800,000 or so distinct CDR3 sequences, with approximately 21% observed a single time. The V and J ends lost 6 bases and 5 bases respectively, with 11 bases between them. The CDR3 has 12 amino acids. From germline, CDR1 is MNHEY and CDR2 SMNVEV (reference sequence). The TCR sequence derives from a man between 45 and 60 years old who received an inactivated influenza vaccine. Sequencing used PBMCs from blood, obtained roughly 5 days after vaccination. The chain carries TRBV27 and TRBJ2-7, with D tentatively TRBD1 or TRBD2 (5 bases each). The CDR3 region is CASRQSGHEQYF. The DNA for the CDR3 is TGTGCCAGCAGACAATCGGGGCACGAGCAGTACTTC.